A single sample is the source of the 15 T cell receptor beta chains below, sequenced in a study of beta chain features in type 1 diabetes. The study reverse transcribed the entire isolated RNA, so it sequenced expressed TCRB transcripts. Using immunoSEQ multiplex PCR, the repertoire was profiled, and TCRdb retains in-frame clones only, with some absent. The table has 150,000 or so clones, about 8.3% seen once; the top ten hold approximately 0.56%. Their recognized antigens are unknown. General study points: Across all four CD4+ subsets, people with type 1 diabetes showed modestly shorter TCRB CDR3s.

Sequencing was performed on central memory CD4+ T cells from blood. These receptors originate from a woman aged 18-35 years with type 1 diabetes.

The CDR3 nucleotides are TGTGCCAGCAGCCGAGGCGCAGGCGGGTTTACTGAAGCTTTCTTT. This encodes CASSRGAGGFTEAFF. This chain uses TRBV2 with TRBJ1-1; D is ambiguous. V lost 6 bases to trimming and J lost 5 bases, with 19 bases between them. The CDR3 sequence is 15 residues long. The germline CDR1 and CDR2 sequences are SNHLY and FYNNEI.

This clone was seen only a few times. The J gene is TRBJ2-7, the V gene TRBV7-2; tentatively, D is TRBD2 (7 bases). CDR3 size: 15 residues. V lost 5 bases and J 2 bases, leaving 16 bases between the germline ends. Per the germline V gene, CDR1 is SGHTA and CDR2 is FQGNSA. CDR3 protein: CASSLQLGGAYEQYF. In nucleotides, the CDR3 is TGTGCCAGCAGCCTACAACTAGGGGGGGCCTACGAGCAGTACTTC.

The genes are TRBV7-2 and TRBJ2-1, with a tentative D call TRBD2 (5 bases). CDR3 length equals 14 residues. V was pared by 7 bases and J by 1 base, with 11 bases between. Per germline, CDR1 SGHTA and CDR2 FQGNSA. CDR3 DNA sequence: TGTGCCAGCACAAGTGCGGGTTCCTACAATGAGCAGTTCTTC. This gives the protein CASTSAGSYNEQFF. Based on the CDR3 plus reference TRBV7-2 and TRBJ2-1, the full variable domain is GAGVSQSPSNKVTEKGKDVELRCDPISGHTALYWYRQSLGQGLEFLIYFQGNSAPDKSGLPSDRFSAERTGGSVSTLTIQRTQQEDSAVYLCASTSAGSYNEQFFGPGTRLTVL.

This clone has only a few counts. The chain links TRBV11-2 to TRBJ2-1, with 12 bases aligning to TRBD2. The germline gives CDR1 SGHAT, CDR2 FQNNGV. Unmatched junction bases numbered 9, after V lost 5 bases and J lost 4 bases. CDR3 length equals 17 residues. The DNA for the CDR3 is TGTGCCAGCAGCAGAAGGGCCCTAGCGGGGGGGTACAATGAGCAGTTCTTC. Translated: CASSRRALAGGYNEQFF.

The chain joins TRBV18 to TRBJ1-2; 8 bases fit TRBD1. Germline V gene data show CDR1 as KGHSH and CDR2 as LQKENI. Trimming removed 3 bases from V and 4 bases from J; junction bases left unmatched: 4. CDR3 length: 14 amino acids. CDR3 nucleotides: TGTGCCAGCTCACCGGACAGGGAGGGCTATGGCTACACCTTC. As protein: CASSPDREGYGYTF.

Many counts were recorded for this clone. The DNA of the CDR3 is TGTGCCTGGAGTGTCCCCATCACAAAGACCCAGTACTTC. As protein: CAWSVPITKTQYF. V usage is TRBV30 and J usage is TRBJ2-5; D is uncertain. CDR3 length: 13 amino acids. V lost 0 bases to trimming and J lost 6 bases, with 11 bases between them. Germline V gene data show CDR1 as GTSNPN and CDR2 as SVGIG (reference sequence).

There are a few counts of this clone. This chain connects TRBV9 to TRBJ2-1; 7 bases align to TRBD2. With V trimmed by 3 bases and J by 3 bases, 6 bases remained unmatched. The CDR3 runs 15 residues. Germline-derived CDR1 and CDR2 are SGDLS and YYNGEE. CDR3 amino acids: CASSGSGTHYNEQFF. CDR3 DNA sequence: TGTGCCAGCAGCGGAAGCGGGACTCACTACAATGAGCAGTTCTTC.

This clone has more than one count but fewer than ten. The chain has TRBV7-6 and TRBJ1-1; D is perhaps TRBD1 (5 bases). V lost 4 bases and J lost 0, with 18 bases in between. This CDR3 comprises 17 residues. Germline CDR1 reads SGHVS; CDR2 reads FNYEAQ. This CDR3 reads CASSSPDAGTMNTEAFF. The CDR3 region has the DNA TGTGCCAGCAGCTCCCCTGATGCAGGGACTATGAACACTGAAGCTTTCTTT.

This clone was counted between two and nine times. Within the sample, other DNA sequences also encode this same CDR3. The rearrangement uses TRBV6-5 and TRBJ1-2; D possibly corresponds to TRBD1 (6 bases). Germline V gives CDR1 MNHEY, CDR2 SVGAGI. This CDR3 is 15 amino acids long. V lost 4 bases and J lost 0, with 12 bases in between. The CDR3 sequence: CASSSGQLANYGYTF. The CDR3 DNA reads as TGTGCCAGCAGTTCTGGACAGCTAGCTAACTATGGCTACACCTTC.

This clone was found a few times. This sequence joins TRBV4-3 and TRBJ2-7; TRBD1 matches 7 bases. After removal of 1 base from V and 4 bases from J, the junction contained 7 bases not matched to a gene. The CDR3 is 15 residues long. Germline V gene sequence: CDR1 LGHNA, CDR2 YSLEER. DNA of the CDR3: TGCGCCAGCAGCCAAGGGGCAGGGGGTATGTACGAGCAGTACTTC. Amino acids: CASSQGAGGMYEQYF.

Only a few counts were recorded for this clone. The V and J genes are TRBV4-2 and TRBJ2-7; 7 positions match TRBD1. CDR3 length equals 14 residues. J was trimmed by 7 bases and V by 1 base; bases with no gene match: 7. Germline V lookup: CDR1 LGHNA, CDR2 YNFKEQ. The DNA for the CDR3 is TGTGCCAGCAGCCAAGCTGACAGGGTAGGTGAGCAGTACTTC. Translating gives CASSQADRVGEQYF.

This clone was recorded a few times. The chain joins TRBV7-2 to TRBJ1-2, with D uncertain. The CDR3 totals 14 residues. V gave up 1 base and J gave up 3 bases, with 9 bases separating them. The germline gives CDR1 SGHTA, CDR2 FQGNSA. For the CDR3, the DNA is TGTGCCAGCAGCTTAGGGCGGGAGCACTATGGCTACACCTTC. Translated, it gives CASSLGREHYGYTF.

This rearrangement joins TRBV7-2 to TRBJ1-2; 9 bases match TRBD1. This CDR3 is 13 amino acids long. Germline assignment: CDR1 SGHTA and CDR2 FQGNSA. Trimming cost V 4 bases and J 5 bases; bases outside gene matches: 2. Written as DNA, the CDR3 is TGTGCCAGCAGCTCGGGACAGGGTTATGGCTACACCTTC. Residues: CASSSGQGYGYTF.

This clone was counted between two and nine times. The CDR3 region has the DNA TGTGCCAGCAGCATACAGGCCTATGGCTACACCTTC. It specifies CASSIQAYGYTF. V is TRBV11-2 and J is TRBJ1-2; the D gene is possibly TRBD1 (5 bases). Germline CDR1 is SGHAT and CDR2 is FQNNGV. Trimming pared 5 bases from V and 4 bases from J, leaving 8 bases between. This CDR3 comprises 12 residues.

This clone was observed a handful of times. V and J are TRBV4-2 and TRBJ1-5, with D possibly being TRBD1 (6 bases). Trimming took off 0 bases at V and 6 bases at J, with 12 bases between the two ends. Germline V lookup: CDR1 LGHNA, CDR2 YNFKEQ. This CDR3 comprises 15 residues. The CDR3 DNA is TGTGCCAGCAGCCAAGACGTACAGGGCGGTCAGCCCCAGCATTTT. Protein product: CASSQDVQGGQPQHF.